A selection of T cell receptor beta chains follows, all from one sample in a study of T cell responses to AZD1222 COVID-19 vaccine. Produced via immunoSEQ multiplex PCR; TCRdb's table is partial and in-frame only. Of about 120,000 clones listed, around nine tenths are singletons. The input for sequencing was peripheral blood, taken on day 0 of AZD1222 vaccination. The receptors originated from an adult in good health. CDR3s include the opening cysteine and the closing phenylalanine or tryptophan. The D gene is left open where the match is weak. Not every row has a clone size; where given, it reads once, few, many or a size class.

>14|TRBV6-5|TRBJ2-1|TRBD2|NA
CASSRGLAGNEQFF
TGTGCCAGCAGTCGCGGACTAGCGGGCAATGAGCAGTTCTTC
>15|TRBV29-1|TRBJ2-3|TRBD2|NA
CSAKGLAGETDTQYF
TGCAGCGCAAAAGGACTAGCGGGAGAGACAGATACGCAGTATTTT
>13|TRBV12-3/TRBV12-4|TRBJ1-1|NA|few
CASSLLRDTEAFF
TGTGCCAGCAGTTTGCTCAGGGACACTGAAGCTTTCTTT
>14|TRBV6-5|TRBJ2-1|NA|NA
CASSYSVTYDEQFF
TGTGCCAGCAGTTACTCGGTCACATACGATGAGCAGTTCTTC
>13|TRBV27|TRBJ2-7|NA|NA
CASRSRGAHEQYF
TGTGCCAGCAGATCGAGAGGGGCCCACGAGCAGTACTTC
>13|TRBV5-1|TRBJ1-2|NA|once
CASRERTGYGYTF
TGCGCCAGCAGAGAAAGGACGGGATATGGCTACACCTTC
>14|TRBV19|TRBJ2-1|NA|NA
CASSIFDGGNEQFF
TGTGCCAGTAGTATTTTTGACGGAGGCAATGAGCAGTTCTTC
>15|TRBV7-2|TRBJ2-5|TRBD2|NA
CASRRVAGDAETQYF
TGTGCCAGCAGACGAGTAGCGGGAGATGCGGAGACCCAGTACTTC
>13|TRBV11-2|TRBJ2-7|NA|NA
CASSLSEGLEQYF
TGTGCCAGCAGCTTAAGTGAGGGTCTCGAGCAGTACTTC
>12|TRBV3-1/TRBV3-2|TRBJ2-1|NA|NA
CASSNQGNEQFF
TGTGCCAGCAGCAACCAGGGGAATGAGCAGTTCTTC
>14|TRBV7-9|TRBJ1-2|NA|NA
CASSLAVGGPGYTF
TGTGCCAGCAGCTTAGCTGTGGGGGGACCCGGCTACACCTTC
>13|TRBV5-8|TRBJ2-1|NA|NA
CASSPLPGDEQFF
TGTGCCAGCAGTCCTCTGCCTGGAGATGAGCAGTTCTTC
>14|TRBV5-1|TRBJ2-5|NA|NA
CASSLNGQQETQYF
TGCGCCAGCAGCTTGAATGGACAGCAAGAGACCCAGTACTTC
>15|TRBV27|TRBJ2-7|TRBD2|NA
CASSTLAGGFGEQYF
TGTGCCAGCAGTACACTAGCGGGAGGATTCGGCGAGCAGTACTTC
>13|TRBV7-9|TRBJ2-2|NA|NA
CASSSHGVGELFF
TGTGCCAGCAGCTCCCATGGTGTCGGGGAGCTGTTTTTT
>15|TRBV27|TRBJ1-3|NA|NA
CASSLGGVSGNTIYF
TGTGCCAGCAGTTTAGGAGGGGTTTCTGGAAACACCATATATTTT
>15|TRBV19|TRBJ2-7|NA|NA
CASSIDLGTSYEQYF
TGTGCCAGTAGTATAGATCTGGGTACCTCCTACGAGCAGTACTTC
>15|TRBV18|TRBJ1-6|NA|NA
CASSPPPQGNSPLHF
TGTGCCAGCTCACCACCCCCCCAGGGGAATTCACCCCTCCACTTT
>14|TRBV6-1|TRBJ1-3|NA|NA
CASSDPGTRGTIYF
TGTGCCAGCAGTGATCCCGGGACGCGGGGGACCATATATTTT
>16|TRBV2|TRBJ1-5|TRBD1|NA
CASSRNFRDRYQPQHF
TGTGCCAGCAGTCGTAACTTCCGGGACAGGTATCAGCCCCAGCATTTT
>13|TRBV7-8|TRBJ2-7|NA|NA
CASSLDSSNEQYF
TGTGCCAGCAGCTTAGACAGTTCTAACGAGCAGTACTTC
>16|TRBV7-6|TRBJ1-6|NA|NA
CASSLFEGPRNSPLHF
TGTGCCAGCAGCTTATTTGAGGGGCCGCGGAATTCACCCCTCCACTTT
>15|TRBV7-9|TRBJ2-3|TRBD2|NA
CASSISGVATDTQYF
TGTGCCAGCAGCATTAGCGGGGTTGCGACAGATACGCAGTATTTT
>17|TRBV7-6|TRBJ1-3|TRBD1|few
CASSLASGQGTGNTIYF
TGTGCCAGCAGCTTAGCTAGCGGACAGGGGACTGGAAACACCATATATTTT
>14|TRBV29-1|TRBJ2-1|TRBD2|NA
CSVGGLATYNEQFF
TGCAGCGTTGGAGGACTAGCGACTTACAATGAGCAGTTCTTC
>13|TRBV5-5|TRBJ1-1|NA|NA
CASSPGSFTEAFF
TGTGCCAGCAGCCCCGGCTCGTTCACTGAAGCTTTCTTT
>16|TRBV24-1|TRBJ2-5|TRBD1|NA
CATSDEGQGGRETQYF
TGTGCCACCAGTGATGAGGGACAGGGCGGTCGAGAGACCCAGTACTTC
>14|TRBV27|TRBJ1-5|NA|few
CASSSGEGNQPQHF
TGTGCCAGCAGTTCCGGGGAGGGCAATCAGCCCCAGCATTTT
>15|TRBV5-4|TRBJ2-3|TRBD2|NA
CASSLAGGQGDTQYF
TGTGCCAGCAGTTTAGCGGGAGGGCAGGGAGATACGCAGTATTTT